This T cell receptor beta chain was sequenced during a study of shared clonotypes between healthy human individuals. Study results and limitations: A few donors had around 5% of their naive CD4 clonotypes in common. Non-shared clonotypes had lower generation probabilities than clonotypes shared by all four sorted-subset donors.

Positively selected for CCR7, the CD45RO-negative cells used as naive CD8 cells excluded terminally differentiated effector memory CD45RA+ cells. Sequenced by immunoSEQ multiplex PCR; TCRdb stores in-frame clones only, minus some. This table has some 2.1 million clones, about 95% appearing once. Points on this clone: Antigen specificity is unknown.

Per germline, CDR1 MNHEY and CDR2 SVGAGI. The CDR3 sequence is 14 residues long. V was trimmed by 5 bases and J by 4 bases, leaving 14 bases between them. The sample taken for sequencing was naive CD8+ T cells sorted from blood. The clonotype was recovered from a man aged 18 to 30 in good health. The chain recombines TRBV6-5 with TRBJ1-2, with a weak D call TRBD1 (5 bases). The CDR3 sequence: CASSLRDLGYGYTF. CDR3 nucleotides: TGTGCCAGCAGTCTCCGGGACCTAGGCTATGGCTACACCTTC.